This section outlines one T cell receptor (beta chain) sequence together with its context. The sample comes from a study of cytomegalovirus exposure and HLA in healthy donors. Use of 60 Vbeta and 13 Jbeta primers characterized the PCR. Clones were read by immunoSEQ multiplex PCR, and TCRdb kept only the in-frame ones, dropping some. Its table lists about 55,000 clones. Germline loops: CDR1 LNHDA, CDR2 SQIVND (reference sequence). This CDR3 has 15 residues. V lost 5 bases and J lost 5; bases outside the gene matches: 9. V gene TRBV19 combines with J gene TRBJ2-7, with 10 bases that match TRBD1. Material: PBMCs. The receptor was derived from a man aged 50 to 60 in good health and CMV-seropositive. CDR3 residues: CASSFAGQGKDEQYF. CDR3 DNA sequence: TGTGCCAGTAGTTTCGCGGGACAGGGGAAGGACGAGCAGTACTTC. Full variable domain (missing parts from reference TRBV19 and TRBJ2-7): DGGITQSPKYLFRKEGQNVTLSCEQNLNHDAMYWYRQDPGQGLRLIYYSQIVNDFQKGDIAEGYSVSREKKESFPLTVTSAQKNPTAFYLCASSFAGQGKDEQYFGPGTRLTVT.